This TCR beta chain was retrieved from a study of cytomegalovirus exposure and HLA in healthy donors. CDR3 length: 12 amino acids. V lost 1 base to trimming and J lost 9 bases, with 10 bases between them. CDR1 SEHNR and CDR2 FQNEAQ come from the germline V gene (reference sequence). Findings and limits, study-wide: Later work found most CMV-associated TCR beta chains apparently HLA-restricted. An observed cluster of highly shared sequence variants was recorded as a likely sequencing artifact.

PCR involved 60 Vbeta and 13 Jbeta primers. Clones were read by immunoSEQ multiplex PCR, and TCRdb kept only the in-frame ones, dropping some. The table records 140,000 or so clones, roughly 72% of them present only once. Turning to this clone: The antigen is not known.

The origin of this receptor is a man aged 35-49 years in good health and CMV-seronegative. This chain links TRBV7-9 with TRBJ2-7; perhaps TRBD2 as D (5 bases). The sample consisted of PBMCs. CDR3 loop: CASSLGKSGQYF. The CDR3 coding sequence is TGTGCCAGCAGCTTAGGAAAAAGCGGGCAGTACTTC.